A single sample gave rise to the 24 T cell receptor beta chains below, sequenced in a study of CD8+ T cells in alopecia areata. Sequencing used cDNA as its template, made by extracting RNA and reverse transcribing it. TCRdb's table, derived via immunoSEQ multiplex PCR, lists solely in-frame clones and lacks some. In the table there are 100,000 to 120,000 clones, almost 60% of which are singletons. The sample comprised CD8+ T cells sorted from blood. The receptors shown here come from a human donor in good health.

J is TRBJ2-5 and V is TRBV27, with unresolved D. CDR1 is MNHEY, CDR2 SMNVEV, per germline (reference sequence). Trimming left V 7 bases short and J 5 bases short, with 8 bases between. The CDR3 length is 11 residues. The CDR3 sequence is CASKYGETQYF. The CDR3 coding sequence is TGTGCCAGCAAATACGGGGAGACCCAGTACTTC.

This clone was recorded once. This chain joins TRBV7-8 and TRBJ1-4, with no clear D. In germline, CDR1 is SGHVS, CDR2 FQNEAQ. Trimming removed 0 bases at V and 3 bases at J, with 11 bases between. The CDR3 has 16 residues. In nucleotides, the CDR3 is TGTGCCAGCAGCTTAGCTCGTATGGCAGCTAATGAAAAACTGTTTTTT. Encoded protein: CASSLARMAANEKLFF.

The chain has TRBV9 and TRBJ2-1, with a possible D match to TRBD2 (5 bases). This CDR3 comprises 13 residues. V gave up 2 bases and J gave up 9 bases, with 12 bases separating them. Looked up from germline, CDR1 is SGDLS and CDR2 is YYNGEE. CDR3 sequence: CASSVLGDGEQFF. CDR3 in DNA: TGTGCCAGCAGCGTTCTGGGAGATGGTGAGCAGTTCTTC.

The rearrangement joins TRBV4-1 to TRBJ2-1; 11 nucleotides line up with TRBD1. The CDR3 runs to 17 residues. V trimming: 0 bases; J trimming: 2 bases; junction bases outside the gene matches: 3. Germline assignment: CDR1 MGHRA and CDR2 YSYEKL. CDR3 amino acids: CASSQEGGQGAYNEQFF. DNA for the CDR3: TGCGCCAGCAGCCAAGAAGGGGGACAGGGGGCCTACAATGAGCAGTTCTTC.

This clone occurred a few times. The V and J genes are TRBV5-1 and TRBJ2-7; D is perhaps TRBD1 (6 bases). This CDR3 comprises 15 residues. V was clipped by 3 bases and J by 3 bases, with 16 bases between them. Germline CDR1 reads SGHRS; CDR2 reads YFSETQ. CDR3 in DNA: TGCGCCAGCAGCTCCAGCCAGGGGAGAGACTACGAGCAGTACTTC. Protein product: CASSSSQGRDYEQYF.

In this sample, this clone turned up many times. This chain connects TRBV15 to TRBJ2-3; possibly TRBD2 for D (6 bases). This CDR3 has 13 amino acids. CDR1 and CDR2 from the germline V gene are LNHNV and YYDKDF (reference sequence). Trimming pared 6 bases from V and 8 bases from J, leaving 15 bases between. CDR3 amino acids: CATSLAGYFTQYF. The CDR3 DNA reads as TGTGCCACCAGTCTTGCGGGGTACTTTACGCAGTATTTT.

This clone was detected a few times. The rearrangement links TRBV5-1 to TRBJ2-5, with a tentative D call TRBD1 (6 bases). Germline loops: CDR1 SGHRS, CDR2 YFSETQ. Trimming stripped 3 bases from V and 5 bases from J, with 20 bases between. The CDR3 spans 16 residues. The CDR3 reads CASSSTGARGRETQYF. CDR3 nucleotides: TGCGCCAGCAGCTCGACAGGAGCCAGGGGCAGGGAGACCCAGTACTTC.

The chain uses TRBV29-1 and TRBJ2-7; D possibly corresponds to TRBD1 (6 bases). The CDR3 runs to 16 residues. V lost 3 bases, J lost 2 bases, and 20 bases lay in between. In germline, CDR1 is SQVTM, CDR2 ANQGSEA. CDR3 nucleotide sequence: TGCAGCGTTGAGGTTCGGTCTGCAGGGGATCCCTACGAGCAGTACTTC. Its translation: CSVEVRSAGDPYEQYF.

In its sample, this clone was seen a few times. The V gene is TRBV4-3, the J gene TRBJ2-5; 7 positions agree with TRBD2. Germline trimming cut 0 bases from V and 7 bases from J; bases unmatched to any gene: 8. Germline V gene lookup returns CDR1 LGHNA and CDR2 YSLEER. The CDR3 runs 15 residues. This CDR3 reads CASSQDFGGGATQYF. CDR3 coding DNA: TGCGCCAGCAGCCAAGATTTTGGGGGGGGAGCGACCCAGTACTTC.

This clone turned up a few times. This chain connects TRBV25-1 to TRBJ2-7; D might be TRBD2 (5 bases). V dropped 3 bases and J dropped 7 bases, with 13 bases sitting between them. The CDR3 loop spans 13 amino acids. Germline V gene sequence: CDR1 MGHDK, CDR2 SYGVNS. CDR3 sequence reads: CASSEAGRGEQYF. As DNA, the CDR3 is TGTGCCAGCAGTGAGGCGGGCCGAGGAGAGCAGTACTTC.

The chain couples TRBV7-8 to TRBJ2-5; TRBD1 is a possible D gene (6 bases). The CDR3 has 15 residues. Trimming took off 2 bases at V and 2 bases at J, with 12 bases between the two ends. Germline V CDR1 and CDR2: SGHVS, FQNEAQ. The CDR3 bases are TGTGCCAGCAGCTTAAGGGGGACGGAGCAAGAGACCCAGTACTTC. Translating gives CASSLRGTEQETQYF.

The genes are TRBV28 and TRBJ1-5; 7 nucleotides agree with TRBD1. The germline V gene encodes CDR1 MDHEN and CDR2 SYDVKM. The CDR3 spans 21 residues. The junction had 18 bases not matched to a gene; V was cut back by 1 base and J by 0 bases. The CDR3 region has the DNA TGTGCCAGCAGTTTATTGACAGGGTGGTTCCACCAAGTGGGTAGCAATCAGCCCCAGCATTTT. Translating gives CASSLLTGWFHQVGSNQPQHF.

CDR3 sequence (DNA): TGTGCCAGCAGTGAAGCAACAGGGGGAGGTTTAACAGATACGCAGTATTTT. Amino acids: CASSEATGGGLTDTQYF. The rearrangement joins TRBV6-1 to TRBJ2-3; the match to TRBD1 covers 8 bases. After removal of 0 bases from V and 3 bases from J, the junction contained 8 bases not matched to a gene. Germline CDR1 MNHNS, CDR2 SASEGT. This CDR3 spans 17 amino acids.

CDR3 protein: CASSPRGKDTEAFF. The CDR3 nucleotides read TGTGCCAGCTCACCACGGGGTAAGGACACTGAAGCTTTCTTT. The chain has TRBV18 and TRBJ1-1; unclear D gene. Germline CDR1 is KGHSH and CDR2 is LQKENI. V shed 1 base and J shed 3 bases, with 9 bases lying between them. This CDR3 has 14 residues.

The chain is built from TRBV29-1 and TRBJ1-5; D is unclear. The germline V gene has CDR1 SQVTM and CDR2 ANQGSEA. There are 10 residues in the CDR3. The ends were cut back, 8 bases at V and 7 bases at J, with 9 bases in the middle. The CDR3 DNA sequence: TGCAGCCCCCCCGGGCAGCCCCAGCATTTT. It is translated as CSPPGQPQHF.

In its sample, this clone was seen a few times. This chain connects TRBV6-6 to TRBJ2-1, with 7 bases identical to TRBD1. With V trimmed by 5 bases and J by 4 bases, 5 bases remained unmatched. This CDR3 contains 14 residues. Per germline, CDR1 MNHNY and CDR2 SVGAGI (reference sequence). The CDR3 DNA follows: TGTGCCAGCAGTGTTCCGGGACAGTACAATGAGCAGTTCTTC. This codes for CASSVPGQYNEQFF.

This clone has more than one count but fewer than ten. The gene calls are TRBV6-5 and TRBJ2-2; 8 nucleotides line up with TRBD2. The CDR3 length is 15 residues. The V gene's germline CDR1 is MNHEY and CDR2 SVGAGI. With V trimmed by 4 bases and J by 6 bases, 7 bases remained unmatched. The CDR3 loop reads CASSSWTSLAGELFF. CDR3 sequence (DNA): TGTGCCAGCAGTTCCTGGACTAGCTTGGCCGGGGAGCTGTTTTTT.

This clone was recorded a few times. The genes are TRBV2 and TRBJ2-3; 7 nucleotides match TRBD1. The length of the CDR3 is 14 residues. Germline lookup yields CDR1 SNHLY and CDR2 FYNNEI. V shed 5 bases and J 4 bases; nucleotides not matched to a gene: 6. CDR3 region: CASSSTGPSDTQYF. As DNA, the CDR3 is TGTGCCAGCAGTTCGACAGGGCCTTCAGATACGCAGTATTTT.

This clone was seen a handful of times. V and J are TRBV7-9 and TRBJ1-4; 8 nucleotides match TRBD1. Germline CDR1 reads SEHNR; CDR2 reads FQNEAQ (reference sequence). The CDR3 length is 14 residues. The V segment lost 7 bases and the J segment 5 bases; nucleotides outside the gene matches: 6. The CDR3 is CASMPGQGNEKLFF. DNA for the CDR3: TGTGCCAGCATGCCCGGACAGGGAAATGAAAAACTGTTTTTT.

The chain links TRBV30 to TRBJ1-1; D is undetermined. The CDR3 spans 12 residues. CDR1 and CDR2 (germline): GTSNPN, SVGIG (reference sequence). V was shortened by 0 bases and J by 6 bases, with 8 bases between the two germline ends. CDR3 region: CAWSVGRSEAFF. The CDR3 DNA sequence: TGTGCCTGGAGTGTCGGCAGGTCTGAAGCTTTCTTT.

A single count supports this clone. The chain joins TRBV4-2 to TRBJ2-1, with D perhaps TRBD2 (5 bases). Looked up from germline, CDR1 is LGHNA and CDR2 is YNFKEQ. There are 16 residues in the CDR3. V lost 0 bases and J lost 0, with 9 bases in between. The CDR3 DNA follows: TGTGCCAGCAGCCAAGAGTCGGCGGGCTCCTACAATGAGCAGTTCTTC. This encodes CASSQESAGSYNEQFF.

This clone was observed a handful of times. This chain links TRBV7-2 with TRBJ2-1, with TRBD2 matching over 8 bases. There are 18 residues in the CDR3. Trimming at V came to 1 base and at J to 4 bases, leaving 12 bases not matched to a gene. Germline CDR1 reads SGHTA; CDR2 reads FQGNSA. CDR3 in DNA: TGTGCCAGCAGCTTAGATCGATCGCGGGGGGTCCCGTACAATGAGCAGTTCTTC. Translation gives CASSLDRSRGVPYNEQFF.

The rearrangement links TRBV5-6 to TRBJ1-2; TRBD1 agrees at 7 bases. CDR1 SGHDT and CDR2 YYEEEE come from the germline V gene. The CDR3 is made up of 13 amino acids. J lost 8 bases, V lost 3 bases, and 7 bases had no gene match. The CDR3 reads CASSSPQGPGYTF. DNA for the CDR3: TGTGCCAGCAGCTCTCCACAGGGGCCGGGCTACACCTTC.

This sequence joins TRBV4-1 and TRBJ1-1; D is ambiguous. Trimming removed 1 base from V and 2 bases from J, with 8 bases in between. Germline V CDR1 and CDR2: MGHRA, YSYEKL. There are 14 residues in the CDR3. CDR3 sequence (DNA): TGCGCCAGCAGCCAAGCAAGGACCAACACTGAAGCTTTCTTT. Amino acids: CASSQARTNTEAFF.